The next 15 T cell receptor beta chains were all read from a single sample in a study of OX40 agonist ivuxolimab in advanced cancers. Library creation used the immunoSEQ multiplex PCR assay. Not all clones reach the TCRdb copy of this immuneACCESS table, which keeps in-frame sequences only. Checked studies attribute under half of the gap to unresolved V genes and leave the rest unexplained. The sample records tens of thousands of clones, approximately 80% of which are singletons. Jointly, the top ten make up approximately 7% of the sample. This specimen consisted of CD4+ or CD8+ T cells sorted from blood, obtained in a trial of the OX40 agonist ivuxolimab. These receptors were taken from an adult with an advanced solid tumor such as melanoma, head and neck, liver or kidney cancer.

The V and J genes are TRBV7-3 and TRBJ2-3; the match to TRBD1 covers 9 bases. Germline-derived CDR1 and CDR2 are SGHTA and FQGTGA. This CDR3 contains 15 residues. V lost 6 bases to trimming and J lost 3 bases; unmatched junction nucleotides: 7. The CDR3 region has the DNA TGTGCCAGCAGGTTCACAGGGGGCGGTACAGATACGCAGTATTTT. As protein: CASRFTGGGTDTQYF.

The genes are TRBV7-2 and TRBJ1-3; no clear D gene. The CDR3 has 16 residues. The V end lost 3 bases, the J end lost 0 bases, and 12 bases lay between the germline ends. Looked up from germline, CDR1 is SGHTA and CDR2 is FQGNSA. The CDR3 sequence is CASSLTPTVSGNTIYF. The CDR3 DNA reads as TGTGCCAGCAGCTTGACCCCGACGGTCTCTGGAAACACCATATATTTT.

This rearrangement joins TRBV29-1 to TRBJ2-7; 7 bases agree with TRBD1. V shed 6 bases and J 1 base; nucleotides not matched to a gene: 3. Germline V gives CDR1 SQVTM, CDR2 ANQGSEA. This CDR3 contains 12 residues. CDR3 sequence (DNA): TGCAGCGTCACAGGGGAATCCTACGAGCAGTACTTC. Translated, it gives CSVTGESYEQYF.

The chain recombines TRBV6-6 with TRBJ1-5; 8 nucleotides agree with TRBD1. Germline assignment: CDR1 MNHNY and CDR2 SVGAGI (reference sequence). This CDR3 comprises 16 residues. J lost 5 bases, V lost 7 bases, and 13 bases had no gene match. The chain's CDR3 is CASTSHDRGDHQPQHF. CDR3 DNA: TGTGCCAGCACCTCCCATGACAGGGGAGATCATCAGCCCCAGCATTTT.

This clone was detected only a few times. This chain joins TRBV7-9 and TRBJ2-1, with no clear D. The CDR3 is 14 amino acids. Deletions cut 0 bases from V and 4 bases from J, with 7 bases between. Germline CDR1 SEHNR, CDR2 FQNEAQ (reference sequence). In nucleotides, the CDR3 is TGTGCCAGCAGCTTAGCGGACCAATACAATGAGCAGTTCTTC. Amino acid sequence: CASSLADQYNEQFF.

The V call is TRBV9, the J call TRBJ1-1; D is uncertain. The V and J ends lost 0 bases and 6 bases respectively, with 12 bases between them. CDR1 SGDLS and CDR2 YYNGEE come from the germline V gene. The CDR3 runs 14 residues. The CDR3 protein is CASSVDRQSPEAFF. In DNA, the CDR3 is TGTGCCAGCAGCGTAGATAGGCAGTCCCCTGAAGCTTTCTTT.

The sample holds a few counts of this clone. The CDR3 loop is CASSTLGTIQETQYF. The CDR3 DNA is TGTGCCAGCAGCACCCTGGGGACCATCCAAGAGACCCAGTACTTC. The V gene is TRBV9, the J gene TRBJ2-5, with D perhaps matching TRBD1 or TRBD2 (5 bases each). The germline V gene encodes CDR1 SGDLS and CDR2 YYNGEE. Trimming cost V 4 bases and J 1 base, with 14 bases left between them. This CDR3 is built from 15 residues.

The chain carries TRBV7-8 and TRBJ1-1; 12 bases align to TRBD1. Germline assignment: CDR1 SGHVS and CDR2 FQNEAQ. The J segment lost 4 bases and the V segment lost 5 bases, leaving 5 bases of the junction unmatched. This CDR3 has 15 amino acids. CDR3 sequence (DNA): TGTGCCAGCAGCCACTGGGACAGGGGGCTCACTGAAGCTTTCTTT. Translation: CASSHWDRGLTEAFF.

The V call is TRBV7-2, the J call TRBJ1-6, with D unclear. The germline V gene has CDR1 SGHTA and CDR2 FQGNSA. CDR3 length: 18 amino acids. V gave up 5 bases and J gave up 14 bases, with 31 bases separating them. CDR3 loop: CASSPKSGSSRFGVALHF. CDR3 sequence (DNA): TGTGCCAGCAGCCCGAAATCCGGGTCGTCTCGATTTGGGGTAGCCCTCCACTTT.

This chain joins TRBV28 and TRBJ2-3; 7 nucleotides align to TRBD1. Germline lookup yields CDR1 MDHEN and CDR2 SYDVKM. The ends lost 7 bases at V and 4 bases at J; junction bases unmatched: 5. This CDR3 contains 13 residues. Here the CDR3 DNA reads TGTGCCAGCAACCGTCAGGGGGCAGATACGCAGTATTTT. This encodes CASNRQGADTQYF.

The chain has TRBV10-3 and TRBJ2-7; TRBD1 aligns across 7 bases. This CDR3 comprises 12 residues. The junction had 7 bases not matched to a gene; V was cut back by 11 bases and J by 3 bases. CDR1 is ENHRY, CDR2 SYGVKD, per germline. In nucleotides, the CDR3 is TGTGCCGCACGGGACAGATACTACGAGCAGTACTTC. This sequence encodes CAARDRYYEQYF.

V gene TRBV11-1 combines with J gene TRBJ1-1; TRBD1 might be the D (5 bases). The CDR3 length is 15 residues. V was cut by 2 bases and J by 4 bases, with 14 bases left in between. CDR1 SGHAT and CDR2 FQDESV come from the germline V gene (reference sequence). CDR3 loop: CASSLRPAGFTEAFF. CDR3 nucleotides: TGTGCCAGCAGCTTACGTCCCGCAGGGTTCACTGAAGCTTTCTTT.

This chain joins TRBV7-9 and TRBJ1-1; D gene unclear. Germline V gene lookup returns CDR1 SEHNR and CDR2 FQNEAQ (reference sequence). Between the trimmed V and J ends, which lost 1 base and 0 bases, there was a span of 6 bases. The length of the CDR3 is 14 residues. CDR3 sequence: CASSLGQVNTEAFF. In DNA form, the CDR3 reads TGTGCCAGCAGCTTAGGGCAGGTGAACACTGAAGCTTTCTTT.

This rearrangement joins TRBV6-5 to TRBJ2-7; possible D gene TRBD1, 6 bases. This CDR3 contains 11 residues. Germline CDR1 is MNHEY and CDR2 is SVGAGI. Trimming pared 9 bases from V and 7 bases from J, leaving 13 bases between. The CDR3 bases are TGTGCCAGTGGAACAGGGAATGAGCAGTACTTC. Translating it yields CASGTGNEQYF.

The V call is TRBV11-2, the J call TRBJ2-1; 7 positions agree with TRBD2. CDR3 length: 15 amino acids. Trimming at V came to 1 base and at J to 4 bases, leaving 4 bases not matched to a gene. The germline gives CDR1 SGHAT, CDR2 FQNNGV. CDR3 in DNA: TGTGCCAGCAGCTTAGCGGGAGGCAAATACAATGAGCAGTTCTTC. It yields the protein CASSLAGGKYNEQFF.